The 28 T cell receptor beta chains below come from one sample, sequenced in a study of T cell responses to AZD1222 COVID-19 vaccine. Assay used: immunoSEQ multiplex PCR; TCRdb lists only in-frame clones, some missing. Of under 200,000 clones listed, over 85% were seen once; the top ten hold about 4%. This material consisted of peripheral blood, taken 28 days after the second dose of the MenACWY control vaccine. These receptors were obtained from an adult who received the MenACWY meningococcal vaccine as a control.

The chain uses TRBV28 and TRBJ2-4; no definite D call. Per germline, CDR1 MDHEN and CDR2 SYDVKM. There are 14 residues in the CDR3. Trimming pared 7 bases from V and 0 bases from J, leaving 10 bases between. CDR3 residues: CASKETLAKNIQYF. CDR3 DNA sequence: TGTGCCAGCAAAGAGACACTAGCCAAAAACATTCAGTACTTC.

The chain combines TRBV7-3 with TRBJ2-1; TRBD1 matches 9 bases. With V trimmed by 4 bases and J by 4 bases, 8 bases remained unmatched. Germline loops: CDR1 SGHTA, CDR2 FQGTGA. This CDR3 spans 16 amino acids. CDR3 sequence reads: CASSWGQGRGYNEQFF. The CDR3 bases are TGTGCCAGCAGCTGGGGACAGGGCCGGGGGTACAATGAGCAGTTCTTC. The entire variable domain, with the rest obtained from reference TRBV7-3 and TRBJ2-1, is as follows: GAGVSQTPSNKVTEKGKYVELRCDPISGHTALYWYRQSLGQGPEFLIYFQGTGAADDSGLPNDRFFAVRPEGSVSTLKIQRTERGDSAVYLCASSWGQGRGYNEQFFGPGTRLTVL.

The V call is TRBV11-3, the J call TRBJ2-7; TRBD2 aligns across 13 bases. This CDR3 spans 15 amino acids. V shed 5 bases and J 2 bases; nucleotides not matched to a gene: 3. Looked up from germline, CDR1 is SGHNT and CDR2 is YENEEA. As DNA, the CDR3 is TGTGCCAGCAGCCCCGGGACTAGCGGGGCCTACGAGCAGTACTTC. This sequence encodes CASSPGTSGAYEQYF.

The rearrangement joins TRBV28 to TRBJ2-1; 8 bases align to TRBD2. This CDR3 is 15 amino acids long. The ends lost 10 bases at V and 3 bases at J; junction bases unmatched: 11. Germline assignment: CDR1 MDHEN and CDR2 SYDVKM. This CDR3 is CATLTGTRNYNEQFF. In DNA form, the CDR3 reads TGTGCCACCCTGACCGGGACTAGGAACTACAATGAGCAGTTCTTC.

This chain connects TRBV5-1 to TRBJ2-2, with 11 bases lining up with TRBD2. The germline gives CDR1 SGHRS, CDR2 YFSETQ. This CDR3 region has 15 residues. J lost 7 bases, V lost 4 bases, and 6 bases had no gene match. The CDR3 region has the DNA TGCGCCAGCAGCAGGGGACTAGCGGCGAGCGGGGAGCTGTTTTTT. It translates to CASSRGLAASGELFF.

The chain uses TRBV11-2 and TRBJ1-6, with unresolved D. The CDR3 spans 17 residues. Germline V gives CDR1 SGHAT, CDR2 FQNNGV. V was cut by 0 bases and J by 0 bases, with 9 bases left in between. The CDR3 loop reads CASSLDVRSSYNSPLHF. DNA for the CDR3: TGTGCCAGCAGCTTAGACGTCAGGAGCTCCTATAATTCACCCCTCCACTTT.

DNA for the CDR3: TGTGCCAGTAGTATAGGGGGGACCGACACCGGGGAGCTGTTTTTT. Its translation: CASSIGGTDTGELFF. The chain employs TRBV19 and TRBJ2-2, with D possibly being TRBD1 or TRBD2 (5 bases each). The germline V gene encodes CDR1 LNHDA and CDR2 SQIVND (reference sequence). Trimming shortened V by 1 base and J by 3 bases, and 9 bases separated the two germline ends. CDR3 length: 15 amino acids.

The CDR3 DNA is TGTGCCAGCAGCCCGACAGGGTTGTATGAGCAGTTCTTC. Translated, it gives CASSPTGLYEQFF. The genes are TRBV9 and TRBJ2-1, with 7 nucleotides matching TRBD1. V shed 4 bases and J 8 bases; nucleotides not matched to a gene: 6. The CDR3 runs to 13 residues. Germline V CDR1 and CDR2: SGDLS, YYNGEE.

This clone occurred a few times. The chain recombines TRBV2 with TRBJ1-2; D ambiguous. The V and J ends lost 8 bases and 11 bases respectively, with 6 bases between them. Germline-derived CDR1 and CDR2 are SNHLY and FYNNEI. CDR3 size: 8 residues. CDR3: CASVQYTF. CDR3 coding DNA: TGTGCCAGCGTGCAGTACACCTTC.

This CDR3 reads CATQTGAQPQHF. The CDR3, as DNA: TGTGCCACCCAGACAGGTGCTCAGCCCCAGCATTTT. The rearrangement joins TRBV19 to TRBJ1-5, with D possibly matching TRBD1 (6 bases). V was trimmed by 10 bases and J by 6 bases, leaving 13 bases between them. This CDR3 is 12 amino acids long. From germline, CDR1 is LNHDA and CDR2 SQIVND (reference sequence).

The chain has TRBV19 and TRBJ2-2; no reliable D call. The CDR3 sequence is 13 residues long. The germline V gene encodes CDR1 LNHDA and CDR2 SQIVND (reference sequence). V lost 10 bases to trimming and J lost 3 bases, with 12 bases between them. Here the CDR3 reads CATLRWDTGELFF. The CDR3 DNA is TGTGCCACCCTACGGTGGGACACCGGGGAGCTGTTTTTT.

The chain joins TRBV4-3 to TRBJ2-7, with 7 bases matching TRBD1. This CDR3 has 15 residues. Trimming took 1 base from V and 3 from J; bases not matched to a gene: 6. CDR1 is LGHNA and CDR2 is YSLEER in the germline V gene. Written as DNA, the CDR3 is TGCGCCAGCAGCCAAGCACGAGGGGGCTACTACGAGCAGTACTTC. Amino acids: CASSQARGGYYEQYF.

V gene TRBV7-2 combines with J gene TRBJ2-3; D is ambiguous. CDR1 and CDR2 from the germline V gene are SGHTA and FQGNSA. The CDR3 contains 13 residues. The V and J ends lost 7 bases and 2 bases respectively, with 10 bases between them. The chain's CDR3 is CASTRQNTDTQYF. The CDR3 DNA sequence: TGTGCCAGCACCCGGCAGAACACAGATACGCAGTATTTT.

The rearrangement links TRBV19 to TRBJ2-2, with 13 positions matching TRBD2. Germline CDR1 and CDR2: LNHDA and SQIVND (reference sequence). The J segment lost 7 bases and the V segment lost 2 bases, leaving 7 bases of the junction unmatched. This CDR3 has 17 residues. Here the CDR3 DNA reads TGTGCCAGTAGTATATGGACTAGCGGGAGTCACAGCGGGGAGCTGTTTTTT. Its translation: CASSIWTSGSHSGELFF.

The genes are TRBV30 and TRBJ2-3; 12 bases align to TRBD2. In germline, CDR1 is GTSNPN, CDR2 SVGIG (reference sequence). The CDR3 totals 17 residues. Trimming removed 0 bases from V and 2 bases from J; junction bases left unmatched: 6. The DNA of the CDR3 is TGTGCCTGGAGTGTACGGACTAGCGGGACTTACACAGATACGCAGTATTTT. As protein: CAWSVRTSGTYTDTQYF.

The chain uses TRBV7-2 and TRBJ2-7; 7 bases map to TRBD1. V lost 5 bases and J lost 0; bases outside the gene matches: 7. Germline values: CDR1 SGHTA, CDR2 FQGNSA. The CDR3 loop spans 15 amino acids. The CDR3 DNA sequence: TGTGCCAGCAGCCCCGACAGGGACCGCTCCTACGAGCAGTACTTC. Translating it yields CASSPDRDRSYEQYF.

The chain couples TRBV24-1 to TRBJ1-2; D not resolved. Germline CDR1 reads KGHDR; CDR2 reads SFDVKD. V lost 4 bases, J lost 8 bases, and 16 bases lay in between. The CDR3 consists of 14 residues. This chain's CDR3 is CATSDSGASKGYTF. The DNA of the CDR3 is TGTGCCACCAGTGACTCCGGCGCTTCAAAGGGCTACACCTTC.

This chain joins TRBV7-2 and TRBJ1-4, with no clear D. With 5 bases removed from V and 5 bases from J, the gap between germline ends came to 15 bases. Germline assignment: CDR1 SGHTA and CDR2 FQGNSA. The CDR3 contains 15 residues. Written as DNA, the CDR3 is TGTGCCAGCAGCGTATACCACCGAAGGAATGAAAAACTGTTTTTT. Translation: CASSVYHRRNEKLFF.

The rearrangement links TRBV18 to TRBJ1-3; 7 positions match TRBD1. Germline V gene lookup returns CDR1 KGHSH and CDR2 LQKENI. J was trimmed by 4 bases and V by 4 bases; bases with no gene match: 4. The CDR3 loop spans 14 amino acids. Here the CDR3 reads CASSHLDRGNTIYF. The CDR3 bases are TGTGCCAGCTCACATTTGGACAGGGGAAACACCATATATTTT.

The chain links TRBV9 to TRBJ2-3, with D perhaps matching TRBD1 or TRBD2 (5 bases each). This CDR3 spans 15 amino acids. Trimming took off 3 bases at V and 5 bases at J, with 16 bases between the two ends. The germline CDR1 and CDR2 sequences are SGDLS and YYNGEE. CDR3 nucleotides: TGTGCCAGCAGCGAGTGGGACGGGGCACAAGATACGCAGTATTTT. Encoded protein: CASSEWDGAQDTQYF.

This clone was detected only a few times. This sequence joins TRBV28 and TRBJ1-6, with 7 bases identical to TRBD1. The CDR3 extends over 12 amino acids. V lost 6 bases to trimming and J lost 10 bases; unmatched junction nucleotides: 3. The germline V gene has CDR1 MDHEN and CDR2 SYDVKM. This chain's CDR3 is CASRAQGSPLHF. In DNA, the CDR3 is TGTGCCAGCAGGGCACAGGGGTCACCCCTCCACTTT.

V and J are TRBV5-1 and TRBJ1-6; a possible D gene is TRBD1 (6 bases). Per germline, CDR1 SGHRS and CDR2 YFSETQ. The CDR3 has 17 residues. The V gene lost 0 bases and the J gene lost 9 bases, with 19 bases spanning the gap. The CDR3 DNA reads TGCGCCAGCAGCTTGGAACAGGGCCTCAGCTATGGTTCACCCCTCCACTTT. This translates into CASSLEQGLSYGSPLHF.

The gene calls are TRBV10-2 and TRBJ1-5, with a possible D match to TRBD1 (6 bases). V lost 4 bases and J 7 bases, leaving 11 bases between the germline ends. CDR3 length equals 13 residues. CDR1 WSHSY and CDR2 SAAADI come from the germline V gene. The CDR3 region is CASSGGARQPQHF. The CDR3 DNA sequence: TGCGCCAGCAGTGGGGGGGCAAGACAGCCCCAGCATTTT.

The chain employs TRBV2 and TRBJ1-4; D is perhaps TRBD1 (5 bases). Germline CDR1 SNHLY, CDR2 FYNNEI. Between the trimmed V and J ends, which lost 7 bases and 0 bases, there was a span of 21 bases. The CDR3 extends over 18 amino acids. CDR3: CASKLGWYQGSTNEKLFF. Here the CDR3 DNA reads TGTGCCAGCAAGCTTGGTTGGTATCAGGGTTCAACTAATGAAAAACTGTTTTTT.

This clone was recorded only once. The chain joins TRBV6-6 to TRBJ1-5; no reliable D call. This CDR3 has 14 amino acids. V shed 6 bases and J shed 5 bases, with 14 bases lying between them. CDR1 is MNHNY, CDR2 SVGAGI, per germline (reference sequence). The CDR3, as DNA: TGTGCCAGCAGGTCGGACCTACTGGATCAGCCCCAGCATTTT. It specifies CASRSDLLDQPQHF.

This clone has just one count. The chain carries TRBV19 and TRBJ1-2; 10 positions match TRBD1. Germline values: CDR1 LNHDA, CDR2 SQIVND (reference sequence). Unmatched junction bases numbered 3, after V lost 0 bases and J lost 2 bases. The CDR3 loop spans 16 amino acids. CDR3 coding DNA: TGTGCCAGTAGTATAGAAACGGGACAGGGGAACTATGGCTACACCTTC. Translating gives CASSIETGQGNYGYTF.

The V and J genes are TRBV9 and TRBJ1-1, with D hard to call. V was trimmed by 0 bases and J by 3 bases, leaving 9 bases between them. The CDR3 contains 14 residues. In germline, CDR1 is SGDLS, CDR2 YYNGEE. The CDR3 reads CASSVDGRHTEAFF. In DNA form, the CDR3 reads TGTGCCAGCAGCGTAGACGGGCGGCACACTGAAGCTTTCTTT.

This clone was found a few times. V usage is TRBV28 and J usage is TRBJ2-7, with D perhaps TRBD1 (5 bases). This CDR3 has 15 residues. CDR1 and CDR2 from the germline V gene are MDHEN and SYDVKM. The germline V and J ends were trimmed by 7 bases and 2 bases, with 18 bases remaining between them. The CDR3 DNA sequence: TGTGCCAGCACCACGACCCGCAGGGATCCCTACGAGCAGTACTTC. Encoded protein: CASTTTRRDPYEQYF.